Presented here are 23 T cell receptor beta chains from one specimen sequenced in a study of tissue T cells after allogeneic stem cell transplantation. TCRdb's copy holds only in-frame clones and misses some; the assay was immunoSEQ multiplex PCR. The table shows over 45,000 clones, with approximately 70% occurring only once. Sequencing input: sorted cells pooled from one or two spleens. These receptors were taken from a pool of C57BL/6 mice in good health.

Concerning this clone itself: Gene names and germline refer to mouse. Other DNA sequences of this sample code for an identical CDR3. CDR3 bases read: TGTGCCAGCAGTTTAGACTATGAACAGTAC. Protein sequence: CASSLDYEQY. The whole CDR3 protein reads CASSLDYEQYF. The chain employs TRBV15 and TRBJ2-7, with D uncertain. Sequencing ends 1 residue short of the CDR3 end; the germline J gene provides the rest. The CDR3 covers 11 residues. From germline, CDR1 is SGHND and CDR2 FRSKSL. Trimming stripped 1 base from V and 3 bases from J, with 1 base between. The whole variable domain, remainder taken from reference TRBV15 and TRBJ2-7, is DAGVTQTPRHEVAEKGQTIILKCEPVSGHNDLFWYRQTKIQGLELLSYFRSKSLMEDGGAFKDRFKAEMLNSSFSTLKIQPTEPKDSAVYLCASSLDYEQYFGPGTRLTVL.

In regard to this clone: The gene symbols are mouse symbols. Sequencing ends 1 residue short of the CDR3 end; the germline J gene provides the rest. The chain uses TRBV5 and TRBJ1-4, with 7 bases that match TRBD1. Germline assignment: CDR1 LGHNA and CDR2 YNLKQL (reference sequence). The length of the CDR3 is 13 residues. Unmatched junction bases numbered 3, after V lost 4 bases and J lost 7 bases. The CDR3 bases that were read are TGTGCCAGCAGCCCCGACAGGGCCGAAAGATTATTT. Translation gives CASSPDRAERLF. The whole CDR3 protein is CASSPDRAERLFF.

Remarks on this clone: Gene names follow the mouse nomenclature. Coverage ceases 1 residue before the CDR3 finishes, and the germline J gene fills in the end. V and J are TRBV20 and TRBJ1-2; D is undetermined. V was clipped by 2 bases and J by 0 bases, with 7 bases between them. CDR1 and CDR2 (germline): GFQATS, STVNSAI. The CDR3 contains 13 residues. Partial CDR3 DNA: TGTGGTGCTAGGCCACAAACAAACTCCGACTACACC. Protein: CGARPQTNSDYT. The entire CDR3 sequence reads CGARPQTNSDYTF.

Concerning this clone itself: Any gene name here is a mouse gene name. The CDR3 spells CASSPNERLFF. CDR3 bases read: TGTGCCAGCAGTCCAAACGAAAGATTATTT. The J gene is TRBJ1-4, the V gene TRBV19; D unclear. The CDR3 is cut off 1 residue early in the read; its end comes from the germline J gene. Germline lookup yields CDR1 FNHDT and CDR2 SITEND (reference sequence). The CDR3 loop spans 11 amino acids. Between the trimmed V and J ends, which lost 4 bases and 5 bases, there was a span of 3 bases.

With regard to this clone: The gene names here belong to mouse. Read coverage stops 1 residue before the CDR3 terminus; the germline J gene supplies the remainder. V and J are TRBV4 and TRBJ2-1; 8 positions match TRBD1. The ends lost 5 bases at V and 0 bases at J; junction bases unmatched: 3. The CDR3 has 15 amino acids. The V gene's germline CDR1 is LGHDT and CDR2 YNNKQL (reference sequence). The CDR3 sequence: CASSRTGNNYAEQFF. The CDR3 bases that were read are TGTGCCAGCAGCCGGACAGGGAATAACTATGCTGAGCAGTTC.

About this clone itself: The listed genes are named as in mouse. The read finishes 1 residue shy of the CDR3 end, and the germline J gene is used to complete it. The chain links TRBV15 to TRBJ2-3; D uncertain. In germline, CDR1 is SGHND, CDR2 FRSKSL. V was trimmed by 3 bases and J by 0 bases, leaving 7 bases between them. This CDR3 is 14 amino acids long. The sequenced part of the CDR3 DNA is TGTGCCAGCAGTTTCGGGGTTAGTGCAGAAACGCTGTAT. Protein sequence: CASSFGVSAETLY. The entire CDR3 protein is CASSFGVSAETLYF.

Details on this clone: Any gene name here is a mouse gene name. The read halts 1 residue ahead of the CDR3 end, with the missing end drawn from the germline J gene. This chain joins TRBV31 and TRBJ2-1; D may be TRBD1 (6 bases). V dropped 1 base and J dropped 7 bases, with 11 bases sitting between them. Germline CDR1 reads GKSSPN; CDR2 reads SITVG. This CDR3 is built from 13 residues. The CDR3 DNA, read in part, is TGTGCCTGGAGTCCACCTCAGGGGGCTGAGCAGTTC. It translates to CAWSPPQGAEQF. The entire CDR3 sequence reads CAWSPPQGAEQFF.

In this sample, this clone turned up a few times. Genes here carry mouse names. The missing CDR3 end, 1 residue past where the read stops, is filled in from the germline J gene. V gene TRBV31 combines with J gene TRBJ2-7; 8 bases match TRBD2. This CDR3 has 14 amino acids. Germline V CDR1 and CDR2: GKSSPN, SITVG. V lost 0 bases and J lost 4; bases outside the gene matches: 5. The sequenced part of the CDR3 DNA is TGTGCCTGGAGTCTATCCTGGGGGGCTTATGAACAGTAC. Amino acids: CAWSLSWGAYEQY. The whole CDR3 sequence reads CAWSLSWGAYEQYF. The full variable domain, completed using reference TRBV31 and TRBJ2-7, is AQTIHQWPVAEIKAVGSPLSLGCTIKGKSSPNLYWYWQATGGTLQQLFYSITVGQVESVVQLNLSASRPKDDQFILSTEKLLLSHSGFYLCAWSLSWGAYEQYFGPGTRLTVL.

About this clone itself: Gene and germline names: mouse. CDR3 DNA (partial): TGTGCCAGCGGTGACCCTCAGGGGGCGAACGACACCCAGTAC. The encoded protein is CASGDPQGANDTQY. The full-length CDR3 reads as CASGDPQGANDTQYF. The chain recombines TRBV13-2 with TRBJ2-5, with 8 positions matching TRBD1. The sequence runs out 1 residue before the end of the CDR3; the remainder is reconstructed from the germline J gene. With V trimmed by 2 bases and J by 6 bases, 8 bases remained unmatched. The CDR3 loop spans 15 amino acids. Germline V CDR1 and CDR2: NNHNN, SYGAGS (reference sequence).

Points on this clone: Mouse gene names apply. The sequenced fragment ends 1 residue before the CDR3 boundary, so the rest is inferred from the germline J gene. The rearrangement links TRBV13-2 to TRBJ1-1, with a possible D match to TRBD1 (6 bases). Deletions cut 0 bases from V and 10 bases from J, with 10 bases between. The V gene's germline CDR1 is NNHNN and CDR2 SYGAGS (reference sequence). This CDR3 is built from 12 residues. The sequenced CDR3 bases are TGTGCCAGCGGTGATGCCGGGGGCGCAGTCTTC. Translated: CASGDAGGAVF. The entire CDR3 protein reads CASGDAGGAVFF.

Details on this clone: Mouse names are used for the genes. The DNA read from the CDR3 is TGTGCCAGCTCTTCGACAGGGGAAAAATATGCTGAGCAGTTC. Translating gives CASSSTGEKYAEQF. The CDR3 in its entirety is CASSSTGEKYAEQFF. V and J are TRBV12-2 and TRBJ2-1; 8 bases match TRBD1. The CDR3 end falls 1 residue outside the read, so it is completed with the germline J gene. The junction had 7 bases not matched to a gene; V was cut back by 3 bases and J by 4 bases. This CDR3 is built from 15 residues. The germline V gene has CDR1 SGHLS and CDR2 HYDKME. Complete variable domain (other parts from reference TRBV12-2 and TRBJ2-1): NSGVVQSPRYIIKGKGERSILKCIPISGHLSVAWYQQTQGQELKFFIQHYDKMERDKGNLPSRFSVQQFDDYHSEMNMSALELEDSAVYFCASSSTGEKYAEQFFGPGTRLTVL.

Note on this clone: Gene names refer to mouse genes. Coverage ceases 1 residue before the CDR3 finishes, and the germline J gene fills in the end. The chain is built from TRBV13-2 and TRBJ2-5; 12 nucleotides match TRBD2. Germline CDR1 NNHNN, CDR2 SYGAGS (reference sequence). This CDR3 comprises 16 residues. The V segment lost 3 bases and the J segment 3 bases; nucleotides outside the gene matches: 5. The covered CDR3 bases are TGTGCCAGCGGTGGGCGACTGGGGGGGCGGCAAGACACCCAGTAC. Protein sequence: CASGGRLGGRQDTQY. The whole CDR3 reads CASGGRLGGRQDTQYF.

This clone was detected a few times. Mouse germline and gene names are used. The read terminates 1 residue before the CDR3 end, so the remaining end is supplied by the germline J gene. The chain is built from TRBV1 and TRBJ2-3, with D perhaps being TRBD1 or TRBD2 (5 bases each). This CDR3 is built from 13 residues. V gave up 2 bases and J gave up 5 bases, with 8 bases separating them. Germline assignment: CDR1 NSQYPW and CDR2 LRSPGD (reference sequence). Partial CDR3 DNA: TGCACCTGCAGTGCACCCGGGGGAGAAACGCTGTAT. Protein: CTCSAPGGETLY. The whole CDR3 reads CTCSAPGGETLYF.

This clone occurred once. The genes and germline here are from mouse. The DNA ends 1 residue before the CDR3 does, and the rest of the CDR3 is filled in from the germline J gene. The genes are TRBV13-1 and TRBJ1-4, with D tentatively TRBD1 (6 bases). Germline V gives CDR1 NSHNY, CDR2 SYGAGN. This CDR3 has 15 amino acids. Trimming stripped 1 base from V and 5 bases from J, with 12 bases between. CDR3 protein: CASSDSGGLNERLFF. Partial CDR3 DNA: TGTGCCAGCAGTGATTCGGGGGGCCTTAACGAAAGATTATTT.

This clone was seen only a few times. All gene names here are mouse names. The observed sequence ends 1 residue before the CDR3 terminus, with the missing tail filled in from the germline J gene. V is TRBV1 and J is TRBJ2-7; 8 nucleotides agree with TRBD1. V was clipped by 0 bases and J by 7 bases; unmatched bases: 5. This CDR3 has 14 residues. Germline CDR1 NSQYPW, CDR2 LRSPGD (reference sequence). CDR3 DNA (partial): TGCACCTGCAGTGCAGATGCAGGGGGCGGGGAACAGTAC. Its protein is CTCSADAGGGEQY. The complete CDR3 protein is CTCSADAGGGEQYF. The full variable domain, completed using reference TRBV1 and TRBJ2-7, is VTLLEQNPRWRLVPRGQAVNLRCILKNSQYPWMSWYQQDLQKQLQWLFTLRSPGDKEVKSLPGADYLATRVTDTELRLQVANMSQGRTLYCTCSADAGGGEQYFGPGTRLTVL.

The table lists this clone with a few counts. Genes and germline come from the mouse. The read comes to an end 1 residue before the CDR3 does, leaving the germline J gene to fill in the end. This chain links TRBV1 with TRBJ2-7; TRBD1 or TRBD2 may be the D gene (6 bases each). The ends were cut back, 1 base at V and 0 bases at J, with 10 bases in the middle. This CDR3 contains 15 residues. The germline V gene encodes CDR1 NSQYPW and CDR2 LRSPGD (reference sequence). The covered CDR3 bases are TGCACCTGCAGTGCAGCGGGGGCCAGCTCCTATGAACAGTAC. Residues: CTCSAAGASSYEQY. The whole CDR3 is CTCSAAGASSYEQYF.

With regard to this clone: Germline and genes: mouse. The CDR3 end falls 1 residue outside the read, so it is completed with the germline J gene. This chain links TRBV13-3 with TRBJ2-4, with D possibly TRBD1 on 6 matching bases. This CDR3 spans 13 amino acids. Germline V gives CDR1 NNHDY, CDR2 SYVADS. V was cut by 6 bases and J by 6 bases, with 14 bases left in between. This chain's CDR3 is CASTNREGNTLYF. CDR3 bases read: TGTGCCAGCACCAACAGGGAAGGGAACACCTTGTAC.

This clone was observed a few times. Mouse names are used for the genes. The observed sequence ends 1 residue before the CDR3 terminus, with the missing tail filled in from the germline J gene. The V gene is TRBV24, the J gene TRBJ2-7, with 9 bases fitting TRBD1. Germline values: CDR1 KGHTA, CDR2 FRNEEI. CDR3 size: 14 residues. V lost 1 base and J lost 3; bases outside the gene matches: 1. Partial CDR3 DNA: TGTGCCAGCAGTCTGTGGGGACAGGGCTATGAACAGTAC. Translated: CASSLWGQGYEQY. The CDR3 in full is CASSLWGQGYEQYF.

Details on this clone: The genes and germline here are from mouse. The read halts 1 residue ahead of the CDR3 end, with the missing end drawn from the germline J gene. V is TRBV13-1 and J is TRBJ1-4, with no clear D. Deletions cut 8 bases from V and 4 bases from J, with 9 bases between. Germline CDR1 reads NSHNY; CDR2 reads SYGAGN. CDR3 length: 12 residues. CDR3 sequence reads: CASRENNERLFF. The covered CDR3 bases are TGTGCCAGTCGGGAGAACAACGAAAGATTATTT.

This clone showed up just a few times. Mouse names are used for the genes. CDR3 DNA, as far as it was read: TGTGCCAGCAGTTTGAGGGACGAATATGAACAGTAC. Protein product: CASSLRDEYEQY. The entire CDR3 protein reads CASSLRDEYEQYF. The chain joins TRBV14 to TRBJ2-7, with D perhaps being TRBD1 or TRBD2 (5 bases each). The CDR3 end falls 1 residue outside the read, so it is completed with the germline J gene. The germline V and J ends were trimmed by 2 bases and 4 bases, with 10 bases remaining between them. The germline V gene encodes CDR1 SGHDT and CDR2 FRDEAV. This CDR3 has 13 amino acids.

Worth noting for this clone: Genes and germline come from the mouse. With the read ending 1 residue before the CDR3 end, the germline J gene is used to fill in that end. This chain links TRBV31 with TRBJ1-1, with 8 positions matching TRBD1. The CDR3 is 14 residues long. CDR1 and CDR2 from the germline V gene are GKSSPN and SITVG. V shed 4 bases, J shed 4 bases, and the junction held 8 bases outside the gene matches. CDR3 bases read: TGTGCCTGGACTGCAGGGGGCGGGGGCACAGAAGTCTTC. Translation gives CAWTAGGGGTEVF. The CDR3 as a whole reads CAWTAGGGGTEVFF.

About this clone: The genes and germline here are from mouse. The read ends 1 residue early relative to the CDR3; the germline J gene fills the gap. This chain uses TRBV29 with TRBJ2-7; 9 bases match TRBD1. The length of the CDR3 is 14 residues. CDR1 and CDR2 (germline): MSHET, SYDVDS. Unmatched junction bases numbered 9, after V lost 5 bases and J lost 7 bases. CDR3 in amino acids: CASSVAGTGLEQYF. CDR3 bases read: TGTGCTAGCAGTGTAGCCGGGACAGGGCTCGAACAGTAC. The complete variable domain, with remaining parts taken from reference TRBV29 and TRBJ2-7, reads DMKVTQMPRYLIKRMGENVLLECGQDMSHETMYWYRQDPGLGLQLIYISYDVDSNSEGDIPKGYRVSRKKREHFSLILDSAKTNQTSVYFCASSVAGTGLEQYFGPGTRLTVL.

Turning to this clone: Mouse gene names apply. The read stops 1 residue short of the end of the CDR3; the missing end is completed from the germline J gene. The chain employs TRBV4 and TRBJ1-1; tentatively, D is TRBD1 (6 bases). The CDR3 is 14 amino acids. V shed 5 bases and J shed 0 bases, with 10 bases lying between them. Germline lookup yields CDR1 LGHDT and CDR2 YNNKQL (reference sequence). CDR3: CASSPDSANTEVFF. The sequenced CDR3 bases are TGTGCCAGCAGCCCGGACAGTGCAAACACAGAAGTCTTC.